This TCR beta chain was captured by sequencing in a study of blood T cells in healthy people across ages. The germline V gene has CDR1 SGDLS and CDR2 YYNGEE. V shed 0 bases and J 5 bases; nucleotides not matched to a gene: 13. This CDR3 region has 19 residues. No fewer than 6 micrograms of total RNA were isolated from every sample. Broader study findings: Unsorted PBMC material precluded a definitive naive versus antigen-experienced comparison. When set beside aged donors, long-lived donors presented more naive CD4+ cells and higher diversity.

On this clonotype: Its antigen is not identified.

Through a sample-barcoded 5' primer and a J-beta primer mix, a second PCR was run for roughly 7 to 11 cycles. MiXCR was run by TCRdb on the 5' RACE reads, yielding one entry per CDR3 protein. Among hundreds of thousands of distinct CDR3 sequences listed, around 50% were seen once. This TCR was sampled from a man older than 75 in good health. The chain is built from TRBV9 and TRBJ2-3; 12 nucleotides align to TRBD2. Sequencing input: blood. CDR3 sequence: CASSVEGGLAGLALDTQYF. CDR3 bases: TGTGCCAGCAGCGTAGAGGGCGGACTAGCGGGGTTGGCCCTAGATACGCAGTATTTT.